Included here is one T cell receptor beta chain sequence, with context. Its antigen is as yet unknown. This specimen belongs to a study of CD8 T cells in Susac syndrome. Overall study findings and caveats: An acknowledgment was made by the study that its TCR sequencing and HLA analysis involved relatively few individuals.

V was pared by 11 bases and J by 6 bases, with 7 bases of the junction left unmatched. This CDR3 is 12 amino acids long. The RNA, 0.5 to 1 ug, was put through reverse transcription using random hexamers. With immunoSEQ multiplex PCR, TCR beta CDR3 was amplified across 54 Vbeta and 13 Jbeta. TCRdb reprocessed the immunoSEQ multiplex PCR reads with MiXCR, giving one entry per CDR3 protein. The sample contains fewer than 200,000 distinct CDR3 sequences, 85% to 95% of which appear only once. This clonotype was sampled from a human donor with multiple sclerosis. V is TRBV12-3 or TRBV12-4 and J is TRBJ2-3; 8 bases are shared with TRBD1. The sample consisted of CD8+ T cells from PBMCs. Here the CDR3 reads CAGGQGFDTQYF. The CDR3, as DNA: TGTGCCGGAGGACAGGGATTCGATACGCAGTATTTT.